The 7 T cell receptor beta chains reported below all come from one sample, sequenced in a study of blood T cell repertoires in COVID-19. Method: immunoSEQ multiplex PCR; TCRdb's copy keeps in-frame clones and lacks some. The top ten clones hold roughly 4% of a sample with a few hundred thousand clones, around 84% of them seen once. The source material was PBMCs or T cells enriched from blood (not recorded which). The receptors were gathered from a man aged 30 to 39 with acute COVID-19.

The chain couples TRBV2 to TRBJ1-1; 7 bases align to TRBD1. Germline V gives CDR1 SNHLY, CDR2 FYNNEI. The CDR3 extends over 11 amino acids. V lost 6 bases and J lost 8; bases outside the gene matches: 3. The CDR3 reads CASRDRREAFF. CDR3 nucleotides: TGTGCCAGCAGGGACAGGAGAGAAGCTTTCTTT. Using reference TRBV2 and TRBJ1-1 for the parts outside the CDR3, the full variable domain is EPEVTQTPSHQVTQMGQEVILRCVPISNHLYFYWYRQILGQKVEFLVSFYNNEISEKSEIFDDQFSVERPDGSNFTLKIRSTKLEDSAMYFCASRDRREAFFGQGTRLTVV.

V gene TRBV4-1 combines with J gene TRBJ1-5; 9 nucleotides line up with TRBD1. Trimming at V came to 0 bases and at J to 6 bases, leaving 6 bases not matched to a gene. Looked up from germline, CDR1 is MGHRA and CDR2 is YSYEKL. This CDR3 is built from 16 residues. The CDR3 loop reads CASSQDWGQGGQPQHF. The CDR3 DNA is TGCGCCAGCAGCCAAGATTGGGGACAGGGAGGTCAGCCCCAGCATTTT.

This clone was seen a single time. The chain combines TRBV14 with TRBJ1-2, with D maybe TRBD1 (5 bases). Per germline, CDR1 SGHDN and CDR2 FVKESK. Trimming left V 2 bases short and J 0 bases short, with 13 bases between. The CDR3 sequence is 16 residues long. CDR3 amino acids: CASSQYLGGPNYGYTF. In DNA, the CDR3 is TGTGCCAGCAGCCAATATCTGGGGGGACCTAACTATGGCTACACCTTC.

The V gene is TRBV11-2, the J gene TRBJ1-1, with 7 bases identical to TRBD1. Germline values: CDR1 SGHAT, CDR2 FQNNGV. CDR3 size: 15 residues. Germline trimming cut 0 bases from V and 6 bases from J; bases unmatched to any gene: 7. CDR3: CASSLEWGQGAEAFF. CDR3 nucleotides: TGTGCCAGCAGCTTAGAATGGGGGCAGGGGGCTGAAGCTTTCTTT.

In its sample, this clone was seen once. CDR3 region: CASSSQGAGAIGELFF. CDR3 sequence (DNA): TGCGCCAGCAGCTCTCAGGGAGCGGGAGCGATCGGGGAGCTGTTTTTT. V usage is TRBV4-1 and J usage is TRBJ2-2; 8 nucleotides match TRBD2. The CDR3 loop spans 16 amino acids. The V and J ends lost 5 bases and 7 bases, in that order; junction bases with no gene match: 12. The germline V gene has CDR1 MGHRA and CDR2 YSYEKL.

The V gene is TRBV4-1, the J gene TRBJ1-3; no firm D call. The CDR3 runs 14 residues. In germline, CDR1 is MGHRA, CDR2 YSYEKL. V lost 0 bases, J lost 11 bases, and 14 bases lay in between. CDR3 sequence (DNA): TGCGCCAGCAGCCAAGAAGAGGGCCTAAGGGCCATATATTTT. Amino acid sequence: CASSQEEGLRAIYF.

Here the CDR3 reads CASSPKPRAAGYTF. Here the CDR3 DNA reads TGTGCCAGCAGCCCAAAGCCCAGGGCGGCTGGCTACACCTTC. The rearrangement links TRBV7-2 to TRBJ1-2, with a possible D match to TRBD1 (5 bases). The CDR3 runs 14 residues. V gave up 5 bases and J gave up 7 bases, with 17 bases separating them. The germline V gene encodes CDR1 SGHTA and CDR2 FQGNSA.